This T cell receptor (beta chain) was captured in a study of cytomegalovirus exposure and HLA in healthy donors. Remarks on this clone: What it binds is unknown.

Profiling relied on immunoSEQ multiplex PCR, and the TCRdb table lists in-frame clones only, not all of them. The sample shows 80,000 to 100,000 clones, 87% of them seen only once. Germline-derived CDR1 and CDR2 are MDHEN and SYDVKM. V lost 2 bases, J lost 1 base, and 9 bases lay in between. This CDR3 contains 15 residues. From the 120-subject validation cohort, which was separate from the approximately 720-subject first cohort, the donors were drawn. Study conclusions and caveats: The study found most TCR sequences rare, yet found some public TCRs in many donors. Researchers catalogued approximately 170 TCR beta chains as cytomegalovirus-associated.

Input material: PBMCs. The source is a woman aged 25 to 39 in good health and CMV-seronegative. V is TRBV28 and J is TRBJ1-5; maybe TRBD1 (6 bases). CDR3 nucleotides: TGTGCCAGCAGTTTACAGGGGCCGAGCAATCAGCCCCAGCATTTT. Residues: CASSLQGPSNQPQHF.